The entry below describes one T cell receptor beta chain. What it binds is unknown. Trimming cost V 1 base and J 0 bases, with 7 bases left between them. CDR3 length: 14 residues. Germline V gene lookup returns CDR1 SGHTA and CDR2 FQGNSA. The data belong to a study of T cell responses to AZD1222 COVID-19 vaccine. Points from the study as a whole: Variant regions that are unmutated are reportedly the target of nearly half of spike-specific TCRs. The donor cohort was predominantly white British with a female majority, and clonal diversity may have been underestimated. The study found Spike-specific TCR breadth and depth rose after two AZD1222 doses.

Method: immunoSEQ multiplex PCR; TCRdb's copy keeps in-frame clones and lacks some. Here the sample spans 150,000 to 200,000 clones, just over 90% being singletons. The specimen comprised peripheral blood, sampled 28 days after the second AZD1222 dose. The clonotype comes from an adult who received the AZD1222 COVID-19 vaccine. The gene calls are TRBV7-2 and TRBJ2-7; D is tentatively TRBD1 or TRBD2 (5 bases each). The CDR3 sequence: CASSLGGYSYEQYF. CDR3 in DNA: TGTGCCAGCAGCTTAGGGGGGTACTCCTACGAGCAGTACTTC.